This record concerns one T cell receptor (beta chain) sequence. Its specificity is unknown. These data are taken from a study of T-cell reconstitution after alpha-beta-depleted transplantation in children. Study-wide points: Some patients owed their high day-60 TCRbeta diversity to surviving recipient T cells and thymic progenitors. Several hundred expanded graft clones reportedly were the source of alpha-beta T cells about two months after transplant. Counts and diversity of T cells one year after transplant came mostly from newly produced T cells.

The TCRbeta library incorporated unique molecular identifiers. From the PCR reads, TCRdb called clonotypes with MiXCR, one entry per CDR3 protein. The repertoire includes 700,000 to 950,000 distinct CDR3 sequences, around 15% of them detected once, and approximately 5% sits in the top ten. Germline V gene data show CDR1 as SGDLS and CDR2 as YYNGEE. Trimming took off 0 bases at V and 2 bases at J, with 30 bases between the two ends. The CDR3 contains 22 residues. The source is a male patient aged 5 to 17 who had a stem cell transplant for acute lymphoblastic leukemia, so the T cells may come from the graft donor. The genes are TRBV9 and TRBJ2-1; D perhaps matches TRBD2 (7 bases). The source material was PBMCs, mostly from graft donor cells, sampled 360 days after TCRalphabeta/CD19-depleted stem cell transplant. The CDR3 spells CASSVDRVWGGRGERTYNEQFF. CDR3 DNA: TGTGCCAGCAGCGTAGATAGGGTGTGGGGAGGGAGGGGGGAGAGAACCTACAATGAGCAGTTCTTC. The entire variable domain, with the rest obtained from reference TRBV9 and TRBJ2-1, is as follows: DSGVTQTPKHLITATGQRVTLRCSPRSGDLSVYWYQQSLDQGLQFLIQYYNGEERAKGNILERFSAQQFPDLHSELNLSSLELGDSALYFCASSVDRVWGGRGERTYNEQFFGPGTRLTVL.